The entry that follows covers one T cell receptor (beta chain) sequence. Its antigen is unknown. Germline CDR1 reads SGHTA; CDR2 reads FQGNSA. CDR3 size: 13 residues. The germline V and J ends were trimmed by 5 bases and 12 bases, with 19 bases remaining between them. Investigators profiled TCR beta VDJ and CDR3 from genomic DNA template. TCRdb processed the reads anew with MiXCR; each CDR3 protein has one entry. The repertoire holds about 190,000 distinct CDR3 sequences, about half seen once, with 16% in the top ten. The data were taken from a study of CD8+CD57+ T cells in acquired aplastic anemia. About the research overall: Sorted CD4+ plus CD8+ cells gave DNA averaging 3.2 ug. Mean read depth for CD4+ cells from healthy donors was 10 million to 14 million. Study findings and constraints: Patients did not significantly differ from controls in CD8+ Simpson's diversity. Found in both controls and patients were around 29 CD8+ CDR3 sequences.

This clonotype was sampled from a human donor in good health, serving as a control. The chain has TRBV7-2 and TRBJ1-1; D gene unclear. Sequences were obtained from sorted CD4+, CD8+, or CD8+CD57+ T cells (not recorded which) from PBMCs. The CDR3 DNA reads TGTGCCAGCAGCACCGCAGAGAACACTGAGACTTTCTTT. Translation: CASSTAENTETFF.